These 10 T cell receptor beta chains were all obtained from the same sample, sequenced in a study of breast tumors, draining lymph nodes, adjacent tissues. MiXCR, applied by TCRdb to the multiplex PCR reads, yields one record per CDR3 protein. This table holds tens of thousands of distinct CDR3 sequences, about 63% found once. Sequencing input: breast tumor tissue. The receptors were gathered from a female donor with breast cancer. Some clones in this sample may be carry-over from other donors' samples.

This clonotype appeared once. It is likely a read error, because the conserved phenylalanine at the end of the CDR3 is missing. V usage is TRBV9 and J usage is TRBJ1-3; D is undetermined. Germline V gives CDR1 SGDLS, CDR2 YYNGEE. The CDR3 extends over 15 amino acids. The CDR3 sequence: CASSVGGRSGNTIYS. The DNA for the CDR3 is TGTGCCAGCAGCGTAGGTGGGAGATCTGGGAACACCATATATTCT.

This clonotype was seen many times. The chain recombines TRBV9 with TRBJ2-1; D gene uncertain. Between the trimmed V and J ends, which lost 1 base and 8 bases, there was a span of 19 bases. Germline CDR1 and CDR2: SGDLS and YYNGEE. The CDR3 is made up of 16 amino acids. CDR3 residues: CASSVNGQVLLDEQFF. CDR3 DNA sequence: TGTGCCAGCAGCGTAAACGGCCAGGTCCTTCTTGATGAGCAGTTCTTC.

This clonotype was seen only a few times. V usage is TRBV6-5 and J usage is TRBJ1-6; D is uncertain. Trimming stripped 4 bases from V and 9 bases from J, with 10 bases between. Per germline, CDR1 MNHEY and CDR2 SVGAGI. This CDR3 is built from 13 residues. The CDR3 DNA reads TGTGCCAGCAGTTTATCGAGTACTTCACCCCTCCACTTT. It yields the protein CASSLSSTSPLHF.

With respect to this clonotype: Relative to the germline gene, one junction end is altered; a read error may explain this. The rearrangement uses TRBV19 and TRBJ1-2; 7 nucleotides agree with TRBD1. This CDR3 is built from 13 residues. The germline CDR1 and CDR2 sequences are LNHDA and SQIVND (reference sequence). CDR3 amino acids: CASSRDRDYDYTF. CDR3 bases: TGTGCCAGTAGTCGGGACAGAGACTATGACTACACCTTC.

This clonotype was detected only once. This chain uses TRBV10-3 with TRBJ1-2; tentative D call: TRBD1 (6 bases). Per germline, CDR1 ENHRY and CDR2 SYGVKD. Trimming removed 4 bases at V and 2 bases at J, with 11 bases between. The CDR3 is made up of 14 amino acids. The chain's CDR3 is CAISAQGQNYGYTF. In nucleotides, the CDR3 is TGTGCCATCAGTGCTCAGGGGCAGAACTATGGCTACACCTTC.

The V gene is TRBV20-1, the J gene TRBJ1-2; tentatively, D is TRBD1 (5 bases). CDR1 is DFQATT, CDR2 SNEGSKA, per germline (reference sequence). The ends were cut back, 8 bases at V and 8 bases at J, with 15 bases in the middle. The CDR3 sequence is 11 residues long. Written as DNA, the CDR3 is TGCAGTCCAGGGTACAGCGGGGGCTACACCTTC. Protein product: CSPGYSGGYTF.

This clonotype appeared a single time. The V and J genes are TRBV9 and TRBJ2-1, with a possible D match to TRBD2 (6 bases). Germline V gene lookup returns CDR1 SGDLS and CDR2 YYNGEE. This CDR3 is built from 14 residues. V shed 2 bases and J shed 7 bases, with 13 bases lying between them. The CDR3 protein is CASSVTGTENEQFF. CDR3 nucleotide sequence: TGTGCCAGCAGCGTTACCGGGACTGAGAATGAGCAGTTCTTC.

This chain connects TRBV4-1 to TRBJ2-7; 13 nucleotides agree with TRBD2. Germline CDR1 is MGHRA and CDR2 is YSYEKL. CDR3 length: 17 residues. J gave up 1 base and V 0 bases, and 3 bases lay outside the gene matches. The CDR3 spells CASSQDGGLAGSYEQYF. The CDR3 DNA is TGCGCCAGCAGCCAAGATGGGGGACTAGCGGGATCCTACGAGCAGTACTTC.

This CDR3 is CASSQESYNSPLHF. Written as DNA, the CDR3 is TGTGCCAGCAGTCAGGAGTCCTATAATTCACCCCTCCACTTT. This chain uses TRBV6-4 with TRBJ1-6; D remains unclear. Germline V CDR1 and CDR2: MRHNA, SNTAGT. The CDR3 consists of 14 residues. V lost 5 bases to trimming and J lost 1 base, with 6 bases between them.

V usage is TRBV20-1 and J usage is TRBJ1-2, with TRBD1 matching 9 bases. This CDR3 contains 13 residues. Germline lookup yields CDR1 DFQATT and CDR2 SNEGSKA (reference sequence). V dropped 3 bases and J dropped 8; count of bases not matched to a gene: 7. The CDR3 DNA sequence: TGCAGTGCTAGGGGGGGACAGGGAGAGGGCTACACCTTC. Translating gives CSARGGQGEGYTF.